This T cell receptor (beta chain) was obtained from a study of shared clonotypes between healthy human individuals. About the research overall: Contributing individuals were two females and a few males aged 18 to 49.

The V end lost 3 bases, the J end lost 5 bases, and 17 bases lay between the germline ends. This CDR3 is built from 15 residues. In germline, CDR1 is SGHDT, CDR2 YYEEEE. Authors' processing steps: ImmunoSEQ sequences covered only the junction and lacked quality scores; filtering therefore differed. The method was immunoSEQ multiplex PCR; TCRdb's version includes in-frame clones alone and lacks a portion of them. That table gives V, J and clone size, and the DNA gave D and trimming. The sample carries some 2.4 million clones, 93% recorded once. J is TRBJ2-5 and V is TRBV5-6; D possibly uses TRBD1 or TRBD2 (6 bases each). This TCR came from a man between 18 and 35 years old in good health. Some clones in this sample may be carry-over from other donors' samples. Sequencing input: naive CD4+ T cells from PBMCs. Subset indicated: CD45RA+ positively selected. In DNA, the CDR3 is TGTGCCAGCAGCTCCTTAACAAGGGGGGAGGAGACCCAGTACTTC. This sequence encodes CASSSLTRGEETQYF.